These 16 T cell receptor beta chains were all obtained from the same sample, sequenced in a study of T cell responses to AZD1222 COVID-19 vaccine. TCRdb keeps only in-frame clones here, not all; method: immunoSEQ multiplex PCR. Counted here are about 130,000 clones, around 93% occurring once; the ten biggest clones make up approximately 7%. The sample was peripheral blood, taken 28 days after the second AZD1222 dose. The receptors originated from an adult who received the AZD1222 COVID-19 vaccine.

The V and J genes are TRBV3-1 (or the pseudogene TRBV3-2) and TRBJ1-2; 10 bases are a match to TRBD1. Germline trimming cut 4 bases from V and 7 bases from J; bases unmatched to any gene: 15. The germline gives CDR1 LGHDT, CDR2 YNNKEL (reference sequence). The CDR3 length is 17 residues. The DNA of the CDR3 is TGTGCCAGCAGCCCGACAGGGGGCTCAGGATTGAGGGGTGGCTACACCTTC. This sequence encodes CASSPTGGSGLRGGYTF.

The gene calls are TRBV3-1 (or the pseudogene TRBV3-2) and TRBJ1-5, with unresolved D. Germline CDR1 reads LGHDT; CDR2 reads YNNKEL (reference sequence). The CDR3 loop spans 14 amino acids. V was clipped by 2 bases and J by 1 base, with 6 bases between them. In DNA form, the CDR3 reads TGTGCCAGCAGCCAATCCGGGAGCAATCAGCCCCAGCATTTT. It translates to CASSQSGSNQPQHF.

The chain has TRBV28 and TRBJ1-4, with D possibly being TRBD1 (5 bases). V was clipped by 5 bases and J by 6 bases, with 19 bases between them. Germline V gene sequence: CDR1 MDHEN, CDR2 SYDVKM. This CDR3 has 16 amino acids. CDR3 residues: CASSPNWWQGHEKLFF. CDR3 sequence (DNA): TGTGCCAGCAGTCCCAATTGGTGGCAGGGTCATGAAAAACTGTTTTTT.

The rearrangement uses TRBV6-5 and TRBJ1-1, with TRBD1 as a possible D gene (5 bases). Germline V gene data show CDR1 as MNHEY and CDR2 as SVGAGI. V lost 2 bases to trimming and J lost 0 bases, with 10 bases between them. There are 15 residues in the CDR3. CDR3 sequence reads: CASSYRGRVNTEAFF. The CDR3 region has the DNA TGTGCCAGCAGTTACAGGGGCAGGGTGAACACTGAAGCTTTCTTT.

The chain uses TRBV29-1 and TRBJ1-4; 9 nucleotides agree with TRBD1. The germline V gene encodes CDR1 SQVTM and CDR2 ANQGSEA. Trimming at V came to 0 bases and at J to 8 bases, leaving 7 bases not matched to a gene. This CDR3 comprises 15 residues. As DNA, the CDR3 is TGCAGCGTTGAAGATCGGGGGACAGGGTACGAAAAACTGTTTTTT. Its protein is CSVEDRGTGYEKLFF.

The chain joins TRBV4-1 to TRBJ2-7; D is undetermined. Germline V gene data show CDR1 as MGHRA and CDR2 as YSYEKL. The CDR3 is 13 amino acids. Trimming stripped 3 bases from V and 6 bases from J, with 12 bases between. The CDR3 region has the DNA TGCGCCAGCAGCCATTCTCTGAAGGGCGAGCAGTACTTC. Encoded protein: CASSHSLKGEQYF.

V is TRBV4-2 and J is TRBJ1-1; no definite D call. Germline CDR1 LGHNA, CDR2 YNFKEQ. V was pared by 3 bases and J by 0 bases, with 5 bases between. The CDR3 is 13 amino acids. CDR3 in DNA: TGTGCCAGCAGCCAGGTGATGAACACTGAAGCTTTCTTT. It yields the protein CASSQVMNTEAFF.

This chain links TRBV19 with TRBJ1-5, with TRBD1 identical over 11 bases. After removal of 8 bases from V and 4 bases from J, the junction contained 4 bases not matched to a gene. This CDR3 region has 14 residues. Per germline, CDR1 LNHDA and CDR2 SQIVND (reference sequence). CDR3: CASAGTGGNQPQHF. In DNA form, the CDR3 reads TGTGCCAGTGCTGGGACAGGGGGAAATCAGCCCCAGCATTTT.

The rearrangement uses TRBV19 and TRBJ1-2; D unclear. Germline loops: CDR1 LNHDA, CDR2 SQIVND (reference sequence). The CDR3 is made up of 14 amino acids. V lost 3 bases, J lost 4 bases, and 12 bases lay in between. The CDR3, as DNA: TGTGCCAGTAGTATTCCGTCCGGGGTCTATGGCTACACCTTC. Translation: CASSIPSGVYGYTF.

V is TRBV10-1 and J is TRBJ2-3; a possible D gene is TRBD1 (5 bases). The CDR3 is made up of 12 amino acids. V dropped 6 bases and J dropped 1 base, with 5 bases sitting between them. CDR1 WNHNN and CDR2 SYGVQD come from the germline V gene (reference sequence). The CDR3 reads CASRTGTDTQYF. As DNA, the CDR3 is TGCGCCAGCAGGACAGGCACAGATACGCAGTATTTT.

This chain joins TRBV7-2 and TRBJ2-7; 9 bases map to TRBD2. CDR3 length equals 16 residues. Germline CDR1 SGHTA, CDR2 FQGNSA. The V segment lost 1 base and the J segment 4 bases; nucleotides outside the gene matches: 8. CDR3 loop: CASSLGGLAGMYEQYF. CDR3 DNA sequence: TGTGCCAGCAGCTTAGGCGGGCTAGCGGGGATGTACGAGCAGTACTTC.

The chain combines TRBV27 with TRBJ2-3; TRBD1 matches 7 bases. Germline CDR1 MNHEY, CDR2 SMNVEV (reference sequence). The CDR3 has 14 amino acids. V was pared by 6 bases and J by 3 bases, with 6 bases of the junction left unmatched. For the CDR3, the DNA is TGTGCCAGCAGATACAGGGGTCAGACAGATACGCAGTATTTT. Its protein is CASRYRGQTDTQYF.

The rearrangement links TRBV6-5 to TRBJ2-7; the match to TRBD1 covers 10 bases. The CDR3 contains 12 residues. Trimming removed 10 bases from V and 5 bases from J; junction bases left unmatched: 5. Germline CDR1 MNHEY, CDR2 SVGAGI. The CDR3 DNA reads as TGTGCCACCTTCGGACAGGGGGACGAGCAGTACTTC. Translated: CATFGQGDEQYF.

CDR3 DNA: TGTGCCAGCAGCCCGAATACGGGGGACACTGAAGCTTTCTTT. Translated, it gives CASSPNTGDTEAFF. The rearrangement joins TRBV3-1 (or the pseudogene TRBV3-2) to TRBJ1-1, with D perhaps matching TRBD1 (5 bases). CDR1 is LGHDT, CDR2 YNNKEL, per germline (reference sequence). This CDR3 is built from 14 residues. V lost 4 bases, J lost 3 bases, and 12 bases lay in between.

The chain recombines TRBV9 with TRBJ1-1, with unresolved D. This CDR3 contains 17 residues. CDR1 and CDR2 (germline): SGDLS, YYNGEE. The V end was cut by 0 bases, the J end by 4 bases, with 19 bases between. CDR3 in amino acids: CASSVGSGVRFRTEAFF. CDR3 coding DNA: TGTGCCAGCAGCGTAGGGTCCGGGGTACGATTCCGCACTGAAGCTTTCTTT.

This chain connects TRBV19 to TRBJ2-4; D gene uncertain. The CDR3 runs to 14 residues. The V gene lost 10 bases and the J gene lost 0 bases, with 13 bases spanning the gap. The germline CDR1 and CDR2 sequences are LNHDA and SQIVND (reference sequence). CDR3 sequence: CATKNPSAKNIQYF. Here the CDR3 DNA reads TGTGCCACTAAAAACCCTTCAGCCAAAAACATTCAGTACTTC.